This entry describes one T cell receptor (beta chain). Its antigen is still unknown. The sample originates from a study of CD8 T cells in Susac syndrome. The CDR3 has 13 amino acids. V lost 2 bases to trimming and J lost 5 bases, with 7 bases between them. The germline V gene encodes CDR1 SGHVS and CDR2 FNYEAQ. Findings and caveats of the study: The number of individuals included in the study's TCR sequencing and HLA analysis was acknowledged as relatively small.

Random-hexamer reverse transcription was applied to roughly 0.5 to 1 ug RNA. The amplification used immunoSEQ multiplex PCR on TCR beta CDR3; it spanned 54 Vbeta and 13 Jbeta. One entry per CDR3 protein, called by TCRdb with MiXCR from the immunoSEQ multiplex PCR reads. The profile covers a few hundred thousand distinct CDR3 sequences, with around 89% appearing a single time and roughly 0.17% taken by the ten largest. TEMRA cells underwent FACS enrichment and CD8+ and CD4+ T cells underwent negative isolation. This clonotype was obtained from a human donor with multiple sclerosis. V and J are TRBV7-6 and TRBJ2-1; D ambiguous. Source material: CD8+ T cells from PBMCs. The CDR3 is CASSLSEHNEQFF. In DNA form, the CDR3 reads TGTGCCAGCAGCTTAAGCGAACACAATGAGCAGTTCTTC.